The entry below gives a single T cell receptor (beta chain) sequence along with its context. Antigen: not known. With 60 Vbeta and 13 Jbeta primers, the PCR was carried out. TCRdb's table, derived via immunoSEQ multiplex PCR, lists solely in-frame clones and lacks some. The sample records about 180,000 clones, about three quarters being singletons. This record comes from a study of cytomegalovirus exposure and HLA in healthy donors. Study observations and caveats: HLA alleles showed associations with some 15,000 TCR beta sequences in a later analysis, at a 0.05 false discovery rate. Donors belonging to an Asian-associated ancestry cluster reportedly showed fewer N-insertions in productive TCRs than the approximately 640-donor mean, according to what a later analysis found. Some highly shared sequence variants likely arose as a pipeline artifact.

This CDR3 spans 15 amino acids. The V gene's germline CDR1 is SEHNR and CDR2 FQNEAQ (reference sequence). V shed 1 base and J shed 4 bases, with 11 bases lying between them. The chain combines TRBV7-9 with TRBJ2-4; D perhaps matches TRBD1 (5 bases). Sequences were obtained from PBMCs. The receptor was isolated from a man between 18 and 29 years old in good health and CMV-seronegative. CDR3 loop: CASSLVTGHKNIQYF. The CDR3 DNA follows: TGTGCCAGCAGCTTAGTAACTGGACATAAAAACATTCAGTACTTC.